This T cell receptor (beta chain) was identified during a study of identical twins. Each CDR3 protein gets one entry after TCRdb re-called the 5' RACE reads with MiXCR. The sample records a few hundred thousand distinct CDR3 sequences, just under 10% being singletons. This clonotype was observed a handful of times. This same sample was also part of a study on yellow fever vaccine responses in identical twins.

The TCR originated in a young woman in good health. Sequencing input: PBMCs.

The CDR3 DNA sequence: TGTGCCAGCAGCCAAGCGTGGACTAGCGAGTACGAGCAGTACTTC. Its translation is CASSQAWTSEYEQYF. This chain connects TRBV3-1 to TRBJ2-7; 9 bases map to TRBD2. The V gene end was trimmed by 1 base and the J gene end by 4 bases; junction bases not matched to a gene: 5. CDR3 length: 15 residues. The germline V gene has CDR1 LGHDT and CDR2 YNNKEL (reference sequence).